Below are 13 T cell receptor beta chains sequenced from a single sample in a study of blood T cell dynamics during melanoma immunotherapy. Time point given: week 3, after first cycle of checkpoint inhibitor. Profiled with immunoSEQ multiplex PCR; TCRdb holds only in-frame clones, not every one. The repertoire includes 3,500 to 5,500 clones, around 78% of them detected once, and approximately 55% sits in the top ten. The specimen comprised blood, sampled from a patient treated with checkpoint blockade. These TCRs come from a human donor with melanoma.

The J gene is TRBJ2-7, the V gene TRBV13; D possibly corresponds to TRBD2 (7 bases). The CDR3 totals 15 residues. Deletions cut 6 bases from V and 0 bases from J, with 15 bases between. The germline V gene encodes CDR1 PRHDT and CDR2 FYEKMQ (reference sequence). CDR3 sequence reads: CASSKGGAHSYEQYF. The CDR3 DNA reads TGTGCCAGCAGTAAGGGGGGGGCTCACTCCTACGAGCAGTACTTC.

The chain recombines TRBV19 with TRBJ1-2; D may be TRBD1 (5 bases). Germline V lookup: CDR1 LNHDA, CDR2 SQIVND (reference sequence). V was pared by 4 bases and J by 12 bases, with 12 bases between. The CDR3 totals 11 residues. Here the CDR3 DNA reads TGTGCCAGTAGTAACGGGGGAGGCAACACCTTC. It yields the protein CASSNGGGNTF. The full variable domain, its missing parts supplied by reference TRBV19 and TRBJ1-2, is DGGITQSPKYLFRKEGQNVTLSCEQNLNHDAMYWYRQDPGQGLRLIYYSQIVNDFQKGDIAEGYSVSREKKESFPLTVTSAQKNPTAFYLCASSNGGGNTFGSGTRLTVV.

The chain has TRBV6-8 and TRBJ1-2; D ambiguous. V was trimmed by 10 bases and J by 8 bases, leaving 11 bases between them. The germline CDR1 and CDR2 sequences are MNHGY and SAAAGT. CDR3 length: 10 residues. The CDR3, as DNA: TGTGCCACCCAGCAGGAGGGCTACACCTTC. Translated: CATQQEGYTF.

This rearrangement joins TRBV7-9 to TRBJ1-2; 8 positions agree with TRBD1. From germline, CDR1 is SEHNR and CDR2 FQNEAQ (reference sequence). The CDR3 has 14 residues. The V and J ends lost 5 bases and 5 bases, in that order; junction bases with no gene match: 7. The CDR3 spells CASSVDRAGYGYTF. The CDR3 bases are TGTGCCAGCAGCGTGGACAGGGCGGGGTATGGCTACACCTTC.

In its sample, this clone was seen once. The V call is TRBV7-7, the J call TRBJ2-5; TRBD1 might be the D (6 bases). Germline lookup yields CDR1 SSHAT and CDR2 FNYEAQ (reference sequence). The CDR3 sequence is 15 residues long. V was cut by 1 base and J by 1 base, with 10 bases left in between. CDR3 sequence: CASSLGGQLQETQYF. CDR3 in DNA: TGTGCCAGCAGCTTAGGAGGACAGCTCCAAGAGACCCAGTACTTC.

The table lists this clone with a few counts. In DNA, the CDR3 is TGTGCCAGCAGTGAGGGCGGAGGCGGCAATCAGCCCCAGCATTTT. Its translation is CASSEGGGGNQPQHF. This sequence joins TRBV6-4 and TRBJ1-5; D gene unclear. V shed 3 bases and J shed 2 bases, with 11 bases lying between them. The germline gives CDR1 MRHNA, CDR2 SNTAGT. The CDR3 contains 15 residues.

The chain recombines TRBV1 with TRBJ2-5; the table calls TRBD2, which could not be checked here. TRBV1 is deemed a pseudogene. CDR3 size: 16 residues. The CDR3 nucleotides read TGCACCAGCAGCCAAGAGACTAGCGGGGGGGAAGAGACCCAGTACTTC. Its protein product is CTSSQETSGGEETQYF.

The chain combines TRBV6-6 with TRBJ2-7; TRBD1 matches 7 bases. V was pared by 5 bases and J by 3 bases, with 4 bases of the junction left unmatched. The CDR3 loop spans 13 amino acids. The germline gives CDR1 MNHNY, CDR2 SVGAGI (reference sequence). The CDR3: CASSVGQIYEQYF. As DNA, the CDR3 is TGTGCCAGCAGTGTGGGACAGATCTACGAGCAGTACTTC.

This clone was counted between two and nine times. The chain links TRBV7-8 to TRBJ2-1; TRBD2 aligns across 15 bases. The CDR3 has 19 residues. Germline V gives CDR1 SGHVS, CDR2 FQNEAQ. J gave up 3 bases and V 6 bases, and 12 bases lay outside the gene matches. The CDR3 coding sequence is TGTGCCAGCAGTCGCAGGACTAGCGGGGGGGCGGTAATCTACAATGAGCAGTTCTTC. Its translation: CASSRRTSGGAVIYNEQFF.

The CDR3 sequence is CASRKTGSLGNTIYF. CDR3 DNA sequence: TGTGCCAGCAGGAAAACAGGCTCCCTTGGAAACACCATATATTTT. The J gene is TRBJ1-3, the V gene TRBV6-6; D possibly corresponds to TRBD1 (5 bases). V gave up 6 bases and J gave up 3 bases, with 15 bases separating them. The CDR3 consists of 15 residues. From germline, CDR1 is MNHNY and CDR2 SVGAGI (reference sequence).

The V call is TRBV5-1, the J call TRBJ2-3; 9 bases agree with TRBD2. Looked up from germline, CDR1 is SGHRS and CDR2 is YFSETQ. With V trimmed by 3 bases and J by 1 base, 6 bases remained unmatched. CDR3 length: 16 amino acids. CDR3 loop: CASSWRERGGTDTQYF. The CDR3 DNA sequence: TGCGCCAGCAGCTGGAGGGAGCGGGGGGGCACAGATACGCAGTATTTT.

The rearrangement uses TRBV27 and TRBJ2-1; D not resolved. V lost 5 bases, J lost 0 bases, and 11 bases lay in between. The CDR3 has 15 amino acids. Germline V CDR1 and CDR2: MNHEY, SMNVEV (reference sequence). As DNA, the CDR3 is TGTGCCAGCAGTCCTGACTTAAACTCCTACAATGAGCAGTTCTTC. This translates into CASSPDLNSYNEQFF.

This clone was found once. The chain is built from TRBV28 and TRBJ1-5; D unclear. The germline CDR1 and CDR2 sequences are MDHEN and SYDVKM. Trimming left V 3 bases short and J 0 bases short, with 12 bases between. This CDR3 has 16 amino acids. CDR3 sequence: CASSFARRVSNQPQHF. DNA for the CDR3: TGTGCCAGCAGTTTTGCCCGCAGAGTTAGCAATCAGCCCCAGCATTTT.